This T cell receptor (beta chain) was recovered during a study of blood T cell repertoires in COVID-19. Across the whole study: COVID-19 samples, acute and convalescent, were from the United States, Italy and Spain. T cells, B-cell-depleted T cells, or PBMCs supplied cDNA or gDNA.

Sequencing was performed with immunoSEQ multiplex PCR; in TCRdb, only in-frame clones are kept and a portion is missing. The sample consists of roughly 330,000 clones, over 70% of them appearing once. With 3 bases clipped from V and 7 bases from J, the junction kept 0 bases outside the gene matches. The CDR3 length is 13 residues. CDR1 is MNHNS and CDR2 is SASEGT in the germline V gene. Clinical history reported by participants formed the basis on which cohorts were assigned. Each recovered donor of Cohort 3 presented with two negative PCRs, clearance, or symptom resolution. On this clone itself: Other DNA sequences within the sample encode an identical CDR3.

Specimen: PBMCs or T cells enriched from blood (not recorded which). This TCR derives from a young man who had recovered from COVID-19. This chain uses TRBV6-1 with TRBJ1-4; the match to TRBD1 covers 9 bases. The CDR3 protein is CASSEGQGEKLFF. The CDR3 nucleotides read TGTGCCAGCAGTGAGGGACAGGGTGAAAAACTGTTTTTT.